These 15 T cell receptor beta chains were sequenced from one sample in a study of OX40 agonist ivuxolimab in advanced cancers. The data were produced by immunoSEQ multiplex PCR, yet TCRdb's version contains in-frame clones alone and is incomplete. The sample records approximately 97,000 clones, about nine tenths being singletons. Specimen: CD4+ or CD8+ T cells sorted from blood, collected in a trial of the OX40 agonist ivuxolimab. These receptors originate from an adult with an advanced solid tumor such as melanoma, head and neck, liver or kidney cancer.

The count of this clone is one. The chain's CDR3 is CASSENRGYEQYF. The DNA for the CDR3 is TGTGCCAGCAGCGAAAACAGGGGCTACGAGCAGTACTTC. The chain is built from TRBV7-9 and TRBJ2-7; TRBD1 matches at 7 bases. CDR1 and CDR2 (germline): SEHNR, FQNEAQ (reference sequence). CDR3 length equals 13 residues. J lost 3 bases, V lost 5 bases, and 4 bases had no gene match. Full variable domain (remainder filled in from reference TRBV7-9 and TRBJ2-7): DTGVSQNPRHKITKRGQNVTFRCDPISEHNRLYWYRQTLGQGPEFLTYFQNEAQLEKSRLLSDRFSAERPKGSFSTLEIQRTEQGDSAMYLCASSENRGYEQYFGPGTRLTVT.

The rearrangement uses TRBV7-9 and TRBJ2-1, with D uncertain. Germline CDR1 reads SEHNR; CDR2 reads FQNEAQ (reference sequence). The CDR3 extends over 13 amino acids. Trimming removed 3 bases from V and 9 bases from J, with 12 bases in between. Here the CDR3 reads CASSFSLSGEQFF. The CDR3 DNA is TGTGCCAGCAGCTTCTCGCTATCTGGTGAGCAGTTCTTC.

The V call is TRBV7-3, the J call TRBJ1-2; D may be TRBD1 (6 bases). Germline V gives CDR1 SGHTA, CDR2 FQGTGA. The CDR3 loop spans 14 amino acids. Trimming took 0 bases from V and 6 from J, leaving 11 bases between them. Here the CDR3 DNA reads TGTGCCAGCAGCTTAACCGGACAGCGCCATGGCTACACCTTC. Its translation: CASSLTGQRHGYTF.

The chain carries TRBV7-9 and TRBJ2-6; 8 nucleotides line up with TRBD1. Unmatched junction bases numbered 4, after V lost 3 bases and J lost 0 bases. This CDR3 spans 17 amino acids. CDR1 and CDR2 from the germline V gene are SEHNR and FQNEAQ (reference sequence). The CDR3 bases are TGTGCCAGCAGCTTCCGGGACAGGAGCTCTGGGGCCAACGTCCTGACTTTC. It encodes CASSFRDRSSGANVLTF. The full variable domain, completed using reference TRBV7-9 and TRBJ2-6, is DTGVSQNPRHKITKRGQNVTFRCDPISEHNRLYWYRQTLGQGPEFLTYFQNEAQLEKSRLLSDRFSAERPKGSFSTLEIQRTEQGDSAMYLCASSFRDRSSGANVLTFGAGSRLTVL.

The CDR3 here is CAIRDRGNNSPLHF. The CDR3 DNA is TGTGCCATCAGAGACAGGGGCAATAATTCACCCCTCCACTTT. The chain is built from TRBV10-3 and TRBJ1-6; 8 nucleotides match TRBD1. The CDR3 contains 14 residues. V lost 6 bases to trimming and J lost 5 bases; unmatched junction nucleotides: 3. Per germline, CDR1 ENHRY and CDR2 SYGVKD.

The chain uses TRBV5-4 and TRBJ2-7, with D perhaps matching TRBD2 (6 bases). This CDR3 has 15 residues. V was trimmed by 0 bases and J by 1 base, leaving 11 bases between them. Germline V lookup: CDR1 SGHNT, CDR2 YYREEE (reference sequence). In DNA form, the CDR3 reads TGTGCCAGCAGCTTGGGGCGGGGCTCTTCCTACGAGCAGTACTTC. Its translation: CASSLGRGSSYEQYF.

CDR3 region: CASSLGGGNTEAFF. The CDR3 DNA follows: TGTGCCAGCAGCTTAGGGGGGGGAAACACTGAAGCTTTCTTT. The chain carries TRBV7-8 and TRBJ1-1; maybe TRBD1 (5 bases). Trimming removed 1 base from V and 2 bases from J, with 8 bases in between. The CDR3 spans 14 residues. Germline CDR1 is SGHVS and CDR2 is FQNEAQ.

The chain has TRBV19 and TRBJ2-2; 10 nucleotides align to TRBD1. The germline V gene has CDR1 LNHDA and CDR2 SQIVND (reference sequence). J gave up 2 bases and V 10 bases, and 4 bases lay outside the gene matches. CDR3 length: 14 residues. Here the CDR3 reads CATKTGGNTGELFF. In DNA, the CDR3 is TGTGCCACCAAGACAGGGGGCAACACCGGGGAGCTGTTTTTT. The whole variable domain, remainder taken from reference TRBV19 and TRBJ2-2, is DGGITQSPKYLFRKEGQNVTLSCEQNLNHDAMYWYRQDPGQGLRLIYYSQIVNDFQKGDIAEGYSVSREKKESFPLTVTSAQKNPTAFYLCATKTGGNTGELFFGEGSRLTVL.

The chain has TRBV6-5 and TRBJ1-2; D is possibly TRBD1 (5 bases). This CDR3 is 16 amino acids long. V lost 3 bases to trimming and J lost 8 bases, with 22 bases between them. Looked up from germline, CDR1 is MNHEY and CDR2 is SVGAGI. CDR3 sequence: CASSYVPVSRGRGYTF. The CDR3 DNA follows: TGTGCCAGCAGTTATGTCCCTGTATCAAGGGGTCGAGGCTACACCTTC.

The V call is TRBV5-1, the J call TRBJ1-4; no clear D. Trimming took 0 bases from V and 3 from J, leaving 9 bases between them. Germline assignment: CDR1 SGHRS and CDR2 YFSETQ. The CDR3 loop spans 15 amino acids. CDR3 sequence reads: CASSLGVGSNEKLFF. The CDR3 coding sequence is TGCGCCAGCAGCTTGGGGGTAGGATCTAATGAAAAACTGTTTTTT.

This clone showed up just a few times. The chain uses TRBV5-1 and TRBJ2-1; 9 nucleotides line up with TRBD1. The CDR3 runs 18 residues. Germline CDR1 is SGHRS and CDR2 is YFSETQ. With V trimmed by 2 bases and J by 5 bases, 14 bases remained unmatched. The CDR3 region has the DNA TGCGCCAGCAGCTTATTTCCTCAAACAGGGGGCGCGGACAATGAGCAGTTCTTC. It codes for CASSLFPQTGGADNEQFF.

The rearrangement joins TRBV15 to TRBJ2-7; D may be TRBD1 (6 bases). V lost 0 bases and J lost 4, with 10 bases in between. Per the germline V gene, CDR1 is LNHNV and CDR2 is YYDKDF (reference sequence). The CDR3 is 14 amino acids. For the CDR3, the DNA is TGTGCCACCAGCAGAGACAGGGGACCTTACGAGCAGTACTTC. This codes for CATSRDRGPYEQYF.

The V and J genes are TRBV7-8 and TRBJ1-2; TRBD1 aligns across 9 bases. Trimming removed 5 bases from V and 8 bases from J; junction bases left unmatched: 3. Germline values: CDR1 SGHVS, CDR2 FQNEAQ. The CDR3 is 12 residues long. In nucleotides, the CDR3 is TGTGCCAGCAGCGTGGACAGGGGAGGCTACACCTTC. It specifies CASSVDRGGYTF.

The chain has TRBV19 and TRBJ1-2; D remains ambiguous. The CDR3 contains 14 residues. Germline loops: CDR1 LNHDA, CDR2 SQIVND (reference sequence). V dropped 5 bases and J dropped 4 bases, with 14 bases sitting between them. Here the CDR3 reads CASSLPDGPYGYTF. CDR3 DNA: TGTGCCAGTAGTCTCCCGGACGGACCCTATGGCTACACCTTC.

The V gene is TRBV2, the J gene TRBJ2-5; no clear D gene. V lost 1 base and J lost 2, with 5 bases in between. The CDR3 has 13 amino acids. The germline gives CDR1 SNHLY, CDR2 FYNNEI. CDR3 in DNA: TGTGCCAGCAGTGAAGGGCTACAAGAGACCCAGTACTTC. It specifies CASSEGLQETQYF.